This T cell receptor (beta chain) emerged from a study of blood T cell repertoires in COVID-19. V was trimmed by 10 bases and J by 7 bases, leaving 10 bases between them. The CDR3 is 10 amino acids. From germline, CDR1 is KGHDR and CDR2 SFDVKD. The data were produced by immunoSEQ multiplex PCR, yet TCRdb's version contains in-frame clones alone and is incomplete. This table holds some 260,000 clones, around 90% found once. The clonotype comes from a human donor in a cohort sampled during active COVID-19. J is TRBJ2-7 and V is TRBV24-1; D is possibly TRBD1 (5 bases). The sequenced material came from peripheral blood. CDR3 DNA: TGTGCCACATACAGGCTGGAGCAGTACTTC. Protein: CATYRLEQYF.